This TCR beta chain was observed in a study of cytomegalovirus exposure and HLA in healthy donors. As regards this clone: Its specificity is unknown.

Both 60 Vbeta primers and 13 Jbeta primers went into the PCR. Here immunoSEQ multiplex PCR was the method, and the copy in TCRdb shows in-frame clones only, minus some. The sample carries about 140,000 clones, roughly 73% recorded once. Study outcomes and limitations: Based on reports, TCR beta sequences accurately predicted HLA-A and HLA-B alleles for most subjects. Confirmation in vitro established that a few CMV-associated chains were specific for CMV antigens. Per a later analysis, about 15,000 TCR beta sequences showed association with HLA alleles at 0.05 false discovery rate.

Participants comprised healthy donors of bone marrow. The sequencing input was PBMCs. The receptor was derived from a man aged 40-50 years in good health and CMV-seronegative.

The CDR3 is CASSTTLAGVTEDTQYF. As DNA, the CDR3 is TGCGCCAGCAGCACAACACTAGCGGGGGTGACCGAAGATACGCAGTATTTT. The chain uses TRBV5-1 and TRBJ2-3; TRBD2 aligns across 11 bases. J was trimmed by 5 bases and V by 4 bases; bases with no gene match: 12. Germline V gives CDR1 SGHRS, CDR2 YFSETQ. The CDR3 sequence is 17 residues long.